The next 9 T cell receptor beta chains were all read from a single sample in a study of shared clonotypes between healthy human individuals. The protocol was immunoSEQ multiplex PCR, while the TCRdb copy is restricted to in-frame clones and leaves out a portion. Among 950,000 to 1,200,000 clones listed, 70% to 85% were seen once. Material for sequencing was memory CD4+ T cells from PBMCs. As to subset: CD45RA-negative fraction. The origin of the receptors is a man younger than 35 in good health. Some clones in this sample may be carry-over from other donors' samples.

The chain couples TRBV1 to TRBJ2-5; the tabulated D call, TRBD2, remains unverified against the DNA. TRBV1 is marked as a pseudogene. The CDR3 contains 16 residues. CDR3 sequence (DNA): TGCACCAGCAGCCAAGGACTAGCGGGAGTCTGTGAGACCCAGTACTTC. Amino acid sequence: CTSSQGLAGVCETQYF.

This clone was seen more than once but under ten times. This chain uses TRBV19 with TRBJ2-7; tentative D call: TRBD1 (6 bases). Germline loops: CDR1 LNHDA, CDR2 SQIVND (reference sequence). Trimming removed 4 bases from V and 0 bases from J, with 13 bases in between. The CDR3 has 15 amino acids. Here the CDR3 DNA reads TGTGCCAGTAGTACCCAGGGGAGAGGCTCCTACGAGCAGTACTTC. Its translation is CASSTQGRGSYEQYF. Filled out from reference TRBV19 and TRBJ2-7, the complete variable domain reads DGGITQSPKYLFRKEGQNVTLSCEQNLNHDAMYWYRQDPGQGLRLIYYSQIVNDFQKGDIAEGYSVSREKKESFPLTVTSAQKNPTAFYLCASSTQGRGSYEQYFGPGTRLTVT.

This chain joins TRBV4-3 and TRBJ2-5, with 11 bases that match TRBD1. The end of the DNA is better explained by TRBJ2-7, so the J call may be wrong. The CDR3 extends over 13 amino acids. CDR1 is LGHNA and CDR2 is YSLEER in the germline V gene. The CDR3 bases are TGCGCCAGCAGCCCGGACAGGGGGCGCGAGCAGTACTTC. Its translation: CASSPDRGREQYF.

Written as DNA, the CDR3 is TGTGCCAGCAGCCAAGCTAGCGGGAGAGACGATACGCAGTATTTT. Translated, it gives CASSQASGRDDTQYF. This sequence joins TRBV4-2 and TRBJ2-3, with 10 bases matching TRBD2. V shed 1 base, J shed 6 bases, and the junction held 4 bases outside the gene matches. This CDR3 region has 15 residues. The germline V gene encodes CDR1 LGHNA and CDR2 YNFKEQ.

CDR3 coding DNA: TGTGCCAGCAGCTTTCGGGACGCGGGACAGGGTGGCGAAAAACTGTTTTTT. Translated: CASSFRDAGQGGEKLFF. This sequence joins TRBV7-2 and TRBJ1-4; 9 bases are shared with TRBD1. The CDR3 has 17 residues. Germline loops: CDR1 SGHTA, CDR2 FQGNSA. V lost 3 bases to trimming and J lost 8 bases; unmatched junction nucleotides: 13.

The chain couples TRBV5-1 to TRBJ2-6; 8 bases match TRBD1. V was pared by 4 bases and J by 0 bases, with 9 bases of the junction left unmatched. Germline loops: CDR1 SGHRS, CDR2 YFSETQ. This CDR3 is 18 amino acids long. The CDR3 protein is CASSLTGATTSGANVLTF. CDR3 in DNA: TGCGCCAGCAGCCTGACAGGGGCCACAACCTCTGGGGCCAACGTCCTGACTTTC.

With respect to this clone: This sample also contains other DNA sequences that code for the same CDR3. The CDR3 spells CASSLAGGNEQFF. CDR3 coding DNA: TGCGCCAGCAGCTTGGCAGGGGGGAATGAGCAGTTCTTC. V is TRBV5-1 and J is TRBJ2-1; TRBD1 is a possible D gene (7 bases). Germline-derived CDR1 and CDR2 are SGHRS and YFSETQ. There are 13 residues in the CDR3. V lost 0 bases and J lost 7, with 8 bases in between. Looking up the rest from reference TRBV5-1 and TRBJ2-1 gives the full variable domain: KAGVTQTPRYLIKTRGQQVTLSCSPISGHRSVSWYQQTPGQGLQFLFEYFSETQRNKGNFPGRFSGRQFSNSRSEMNVSTLELGDSALYLCASSLAGGNEQFFGPGTRLTVL.

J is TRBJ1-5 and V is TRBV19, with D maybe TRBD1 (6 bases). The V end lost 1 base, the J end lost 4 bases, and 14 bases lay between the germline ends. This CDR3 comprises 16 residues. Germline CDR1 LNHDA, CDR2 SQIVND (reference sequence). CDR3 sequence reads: CASSIGRDTINQPQHF. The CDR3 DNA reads TGTGCCAGTAGTATAGGTCGGGACACCATAAATCAGCCCCAGCATTTT.

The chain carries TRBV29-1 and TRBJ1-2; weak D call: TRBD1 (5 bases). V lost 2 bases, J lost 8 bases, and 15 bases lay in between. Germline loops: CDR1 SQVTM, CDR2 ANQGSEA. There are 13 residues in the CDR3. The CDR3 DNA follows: TGCAGCGTTGAAAGGGGCGGGAGGGGAGGCTACACCTTC. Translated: CSVERGGRGGYTF.